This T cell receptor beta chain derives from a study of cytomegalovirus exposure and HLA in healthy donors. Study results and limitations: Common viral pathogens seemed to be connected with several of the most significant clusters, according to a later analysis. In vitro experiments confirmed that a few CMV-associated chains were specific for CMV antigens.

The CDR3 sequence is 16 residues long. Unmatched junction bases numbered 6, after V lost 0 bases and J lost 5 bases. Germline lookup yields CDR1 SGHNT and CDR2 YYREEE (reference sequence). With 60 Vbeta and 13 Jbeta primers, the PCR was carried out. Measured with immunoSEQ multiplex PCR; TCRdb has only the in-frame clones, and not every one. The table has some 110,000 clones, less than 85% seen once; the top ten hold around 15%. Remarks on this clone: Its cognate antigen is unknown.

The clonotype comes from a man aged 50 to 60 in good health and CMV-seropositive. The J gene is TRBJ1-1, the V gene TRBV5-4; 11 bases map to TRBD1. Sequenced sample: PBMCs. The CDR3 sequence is CASSLGRTGGRTEAFF. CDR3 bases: TGTGCCAGCAGCTTGGGAAGGACAGGGGGCAGAACTGAAGCTTTCTTT.